The sequence of this T cell receptor (beta chain) was determined in a study of siplizumab effects on memory and regulatory T cells. Assays covered about 10^5 TCR templates per sample. The data were produced by immunoSEQ multiplex PCR, yet TCRdb's version contains in-frame clones alone and is incomplete. This table has 100,000 or so clones, more than 85% appearing once. Notes on the study in general: Some alloreactive sequences were traceable to unstimulated CD4+ memory cells, and siplizumab significantly reduced them. Naive T cells were seemingly more diverse than memory cells, and major contributions to the alloresponse seemed to be made by them. There were only a minor fraction of alloreactive clones that mapped to unstimulated subsets.

Germline V CDR1 and CDR2: PRHDT, FYEKMQ (reference sequence). This CDR3 is built from 15 residues. V lost 5 bases, J lost 7 bases, and 8 bases stayed unmatched. In regard to this clone: As yet, its antigen is unknown.

The V call is TRBV13, the J call TRBJ2-4; 10 nucleotides agree with TRBD1. This sequence was found in a human donor in good health. Some clones in this sample may be carry-over from other donors' samples. Sequencing input: CD4+ T cells sorted from blood. The CDR3 DNA is TGTGCCAGCAGCGTGGCGGGGACAGGGGTTAACATTCAGTACTTC. It is translated as CASSVAGTGVNIQYF.